The 19 T cell receptor beta chains below were found in one sample sequenced in a study of identical twins. TCRdb re-analysed the 5' RACE reads in MiXCR, keeping a single row per CDR3 protein. The sample shows 300,000 or so distinct CDR3 sequences, 9.5% of them seen only once. The same sample was also studied in work on yellow fever vaccine responses in identical twins.

The sample consisted of CD8+ T cells sorted from blood. Source of these receptors: a woman under 30 in good health.

Only a few counts were recorded for this clonotype. V is TRBV7-8 and J is TRBJ1-6; perhaps TRBD1 as D (5 bases). The germline CDR1 and CDR2 sequences are SGHVS and FQNEAQ. Between the trimmed V and J ends, which lost 1 base and 8 bases, there was a span of 12 bases. This CDR3 is 15 amino acids long. The CDR3 nucleotides are TGTGCCAGCAGCTTAGGATCTCAAGGGGATTCACCCCTCCACTTT. Residues: CASSLGSQGDSPLHF.

V usage is TRBV15 and J usage is TRBJ2-6; possible D gene TRBD2, 6 bases. Germline V CDR1 and CDR2: LNHNV, YYDKDF (reference sequence). The CDR3 totals 15 residues. V dropped 7 bases and J dropped 0 bases, with 10 bases sitting between them. The CDR3 protein is CATTGGLSGANVLTF. The CDR3 region has the DNA TGTGCCACCACCGGGGGTCTCTCTGGGGCCAACGTCCTGACTTTC.

This clonotype was observed many times. The genes are TRBV20-1 and TRBJ1-5, with D possibly matching TRBD1 (5 bases). The germline V gene has CDR1 DFQATT and CDR2 SNEGSKA (reference sequence). Trimming shortened V by 0 bases and J by 5 bases, and 14 bases separated the two germline ends. The CDR3 extends over 15 amino acids. As DNA, the CDR3 is TGCAGTGCTAGAGATCCGACAGATACGTATCAGCCCCAGCATTTT. Encoded protein: CSARDPTDTYQPQHF.

The sample holds many counts of this clonotype. The chain recombines TRBV7-8 with TRBJ2-1; D remains ambiguous. The germline gives CDR1 SGHVS, CDR2 FQNEAQ. The germline V and J ends were trimmed by 2 bases and 6 bases, with 11 bases remaining between them. The CDR3 runs to 14 residues. This chain's CDR3 is CASSLYSGVNEQFF. CDR3 bases: TGTGCCAGCAGCTTATACTCGGGCGTCAATGAGCAGTTCTTC.

The V gene is TRBV24-1, the J gene TRBJ2-5, with D tentatively TRBD2 (5 bases). The CDR3 extends over 14 amino acids. V lost 5 bases, J lost 3 bases, and 12 bases lay in between. CDR1 is KGHDR, CDR2 SFDVKD, per germline. This CDR3 reads CATSAWGEEETQYF. CDR3 DNA: TGTGCCACCAGTGCCTGGGGAGAGGAAGAGACCCAGTACTTC.

The chain links TRBV28 to TRBJ2-1; TRBD1 aligns across 7 bases. Germline values: CDR1 MDHEN, CDR2 SYDVKM. V lost 3 bases to trimming and J lost 2 bases; unmatched junction nucleotides: 13. The CDR3 is 18 residues long. In DNA form, the CDR3 reads TGTGCCAGCAGTTTCCCACTGGACAGGCCGGAGGCCTACAATGAGCAGTTCTTC. This encodes CASSFPLDRPEAYNEQFF.

This clonotype was detected a few times. V and J are TRBV4-3 and TRBJ2-5; 7 positions match TRBD1. Germline assignment: CDR1 LGHNA and CDR2 YSLEER. The CDR3 covers 18 residues. With 1 base clipped from V and 4 bases from J, the junction kept 15 bases outside the gene matches. The CDR3 reads CASSQAGPLQGSAETQYF. Here the CDR3 DNA reads TGCGCCAGCAGCCAAGCGGGGCCCTTACAGGGGTCGGCAGAGACCCAGTACTTC.

This clonotype was counted a few times. The V gene is TRBV2, the J gene TRBJ2-3, with D perhaps assigned TRBD1 or TRBD2 (5 bases each). Germline loops: CDR1 SNHLY, CDR2 FYNNEI. V dropped 6 bases and J dropped 4 bases, with 26 bases sitting between them. The CDR3 has 18 residues. CDR3 DNA: TGTGCCAGCAGCCAGGTCCTCCGGGACCCTCCAATCGCAGATACGCAGTATTTT. This sequence encodes CASSQVLRDPPIADTQYF.

This clonotype was counted only a few times. The chain has TRBV5-6 and TRBJ2-3; TRBD1 might be the D (5 bases). The CDR3 contains 15 residues. CDR1 is SGHDT, CDR2 YYEEEE, per germline. Trimming stripped 1 base from V and 3 bases from J, with 12 bases between. CDR3 bases: TGTGCCAGCAGCTTGCCCCGACAGAAAACAGATACGCAGTATTTT. As protein: CASSLPRQKTDTQYF. Drawing the rest from reference TRBV5-6 and TRBJ2-3, the complete variable domain is DAGVTQSPTHLIKTRGQQVTLRCSPKSGHDTVSWYQQALGQGPQFIFQYYEEEERQRGNFPDRFSGHQFPNYSSELNVNALLLGDSALYLCASSLPRQKTDTQYFGPGTRLTVL.

There are many counts of this clonotype. The chain employs TRBV5-4 and TRBJ2-7; 7 nucleotides agree with TRBD2. Germline loops: CDR1 SGHNT, CDR2 YYREEE (reference sequence). V trimming: 0 bases; J trimming: 0 bases; junction bases outside the gene matches: 12. This CDR3 is 18 amino acids long. The CDR3 protein is CASSLVGGAGLHSYEQYF. The CDR3 nucleotides are TGTGCCAGCAGCTTGGTTGGCGGAGCGGGACTCCACTCCTACGAGCAGTACTTC. Based on the CDR3 plus reference TRBV5-4 and TRBJ2-7, the full variable domain is ETGVTQSPTHLIKTRGQQVTLRCSSQSGHNTVSWYQQALGQGPQFIFQYYREEENGRGNFPPRFSGLQFPNYSSELNVNALELDDSALYLCASSLVGGAGLHSYEQYFGPGTRLTVT.

This clonotype was detected ten times or more. J is TRBJ1-1 and V is TRBV10-3; D is unresolved. The V gene lost 7 bases and the J gene lost 0 bases, with 3 bases spanning the gap. Germline-derived CDR1 and CDR2 are ENHRY and SYGVKD. The CDR3 is 11 residues long. The CDR3 spells CAITVNTEAFF. CDR3 in DNA: TGTGCCATCACGGTGAACACTGAAGCTTTCTTT.

The chain employs TRBV11-2 and TRBJ2-4; D is undetermined. V dropped 2 bases and J dropped 8 bases, with 7 bases sitting between them. Germline V CDR1 and CDR2: SGHAT, FQNNGV. The CDR3 loop spans 12 amino acids. CDR3 in DNA: TGTGCCAGCAGCTTACTCTTGGACATTCAGTACTTC. This encodes CASSLLLDIQYF.

This clonotype was observed many times. The chain has TRBV9 and TRBJ2-3; unclear D gene. The ends were cut back, 0 bases at V and 0 bases at J, with 11 bases in the middle. The V gene's germline CDR1 is SGDLS and CDR2 YYNGEE. The CDR3 contains 16 residues. The DNA of the CDR3 is TGTGCCAGCAGCGTAGTGGCAGTAGATAGCACAGATACGCAGTATTTT. It codes for CASSVVAVDSTDTQYF.

The chain couples TRBV27 to TRBJ1-1; a weak D match, TRBD1 (5 bases). Germline V gene sequence: CDR1 MNHEY, CDR2 SMNVEV (reference sequence). The V gene lost 3 bases and the J gene lost 1 base, with 12 bases spanning the gap. The CDR3 has 15 amino acids. The CDR3 coding sequence is TGTGCCAGCAGTTTGGTCAGGGTGGGGAACACTGAAGCTTTCTTT. Amino acid sequence: CASSLVRVGNTEAFF.

The CDR3 region has the DNA TGCAGCGCCGACCCCCGGACTAGCCCAACAGATACGCAGTATTTT. Translating gives CSADPRTSPTDTQYF. This chain uses TRBV29-1 with TRBJ2-3; 8 nucleotides align to TRBD2. Germline CDR1 and CDR2: SQVTM and ANQGSEA. CDR3 length: 15 residues. The J segment lost 3 bases and the V segment lost 7 bases, leaving 12 bases of the junction unmatched.

The CDR3 DNA sequence: TGTGCCAGCTGTCTCAGGACTAGCGGGAGGTCCAGCTCCTACAATGAGCAGTTCTTC. This sequence encodes CASCLRTSGRSSSYNEQFF. This chain joins TRBV12-3 or TRBV12-4 and TRBJ2-1; 14 positions agree with TRBD2. The CDR3 is 19 amino acids. Trimming removed 8 bases from V and 0 bases from J; junction bases left unmatched: 12.

In its sample, this clonotype was seen a few times. The V and J genes are TRBV12-3 or TRBV12-4 and TRBJ2-1; 7 bases are a match to TRBD2. This CDR3 region has 13 residues. V was clipped by 6 bases and J by 9 bases; unmatched bases: 8. The DNA of the CDR3 is TGTGCCAGCAGGCCCTCGGCGGGAGTTGAGCAGTTCTTC. This translates into CASRPSAGVEQFF.

This clonotype was found many times. The chain is built from TRBV14 and TRBJ1-1; 8 bases are a match to TRBD1. CDR3 length equals 15 residues. CDR1 and CDR2 (germline): SGHDN, FVKESK. The junction had 10 bases not matched to a gene; V was cut back by 5 bases and J by 5 bases. CDR3 amino acids: CASSAQGALGTEAFF. The CDR3 nucleotides read TGTGCCAGCAGCGCTCAGGGGGCATTGGGAACTGAAGCTTTCTTT.

This clonotype was detected only a few times. The rearrangement uses TRBV4-1 and TRBJ2-2, with unresolved D. The V and J ends lost 1 base and 6 bases respectively, with 6 bases between them. The length of the CDR3 is 13 residues. CDR1 is MGHRA, CDR2 YSYEKL, per germline. The CDR3 spells CASSQAPPGELFF. The CDR3 bases are TGCGCCAGCAGCCAAGCCCCCCCCGGGGAGCTGTTTTTT.